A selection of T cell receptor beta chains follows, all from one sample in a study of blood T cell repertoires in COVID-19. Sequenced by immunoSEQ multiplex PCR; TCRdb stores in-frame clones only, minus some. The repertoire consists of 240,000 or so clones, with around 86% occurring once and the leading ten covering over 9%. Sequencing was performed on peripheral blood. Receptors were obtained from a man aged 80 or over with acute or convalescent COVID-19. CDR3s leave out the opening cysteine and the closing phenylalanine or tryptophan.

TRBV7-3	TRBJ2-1	ASSYTTYNEQF
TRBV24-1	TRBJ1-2	AIQGVNYGYT
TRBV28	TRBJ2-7	ASSLTSVTYEQY
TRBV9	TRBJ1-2	ASSVDPGGGYGYT
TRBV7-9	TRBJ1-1	ASSFQQAGAF
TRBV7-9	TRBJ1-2	ASSSNDYGYT
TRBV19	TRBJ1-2	ASKESGGIGYT
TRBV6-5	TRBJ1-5	ASNESQPQH
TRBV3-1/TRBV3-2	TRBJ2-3	ASSHQTADTQY
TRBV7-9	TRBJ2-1	ASSLVREGNEQF